A selection of T cell receptor beta chains follows, all from one sample in a study of OX40 agonist ivuxolimab in advanced cancers. Sequencing was performed with immunoSEQ multiplex PCR; in TCRdb, only in-frame clones are kept and a portion is missing. The table includes about 37,000 clones, around 81% detected once. Here the sequenced sample was CD4+ or CD8+ T cells sorted from blood, taken in a trial of the OX40 agonist ivuxolimab. These receptors all stem from an adult with an advanced solid tumor such as melanoma, head and neck, liver or kidney cancer. The CDR3 runs from the conserved cysteine through the conserved F or W. D genes are given only for firm matches. Clone size is stated in some rows and not others, as once, few, many or a class when expanded.

V gene: TRBV2
D gene: TRBD1
J gene: TRBJ1-3
CDR3 length: 16
clone size: once
CDR3 protein: CASSEGGTVAGNTIYF
CDR3 DNA: TGTGCCAGCAGTGAAGGAGGGACAGTCGCTGGAAACACCATATATTTT

V gene: TRBV19
D gene: -
J gene: TRBJ1-5
CDR3 length: 14
clone size: -
CDR3 protein: CASRAGNRRQPQHF
CDR3 DNA: TGTGCCAGTAGGGCAGGCAACAGGAGACAGCCCCAGCATTTT

V gene: TRBV10-3
D gene: -
J gene: TRBJ1-6
CDR3 length: 14
clone size: -
CDR3 protein: CAITQGGSDSPLHF
CDR3 DNA: TGTGCCATCACTCAGGGAGGGTCGGATTCACCCCTCCACTTT

V gene: TRBV19
D gene: -
J gene: TRBJ2-2
CDR3 length: 13
clone size: -
CDR3 protein: CASSRVRAGELFF
CDR3 DNA: TGTGCCAGTAGCAGGGTTCGGGCCGGGGAGCTGTTTTTT

V gene: TRBV5-4
D gene: TRBD1
J gene: TRBJ2-6
CDR3 length: 17
clone size: -
CDR3 protein: CASSSGQGKTGANVLTF
CDR3 DNA: TGTGCCAGCAGCTCGGGACAGGGGAAAACTGGGGCCAACGTCCTGACTTTC

V gene: TRBV5-6
D gene: -
J gene: TRBJ1-3
CDR3 length: 13
clone size: -
CDR3 protein: CASSLSGVDTIYF
CDR3 DNA: TGTGCCAGCAGCTTGTCGGGGGTGGACACCATATATTTT

V gene: TRBV19
D gene: TRBD2
J gene: TRBJ2-4
CDR3 length: 15
clone size: -
CDR3 protein: CASSRESSDGGSQYF
CDR3 DNA: TGTGCCAGTAGTAGAGAAAGCTCGGACGGCGGGAGTCAGTACTTC

V gene: TRBV4-1
D gene: -
J gene: TRBJ2-7
CDR3 length: 14
clone size: -
CDR3 protein: CASSPLREMDEQYF
CDR3 DNA: TGCGCCAGCAGCCCATTACGCGAGATGGACGAGCAGTACTTC

V gene: TRBV9
D gene: TRBD2
J gene: TRBJ2-1
CDR3 length: 17
clone size: -
CDR3 protein: CASSVESSGRERGEQFF
CDR3 DNA: TGTGCCAGCAGCGTAGAGAGTTCGGGGCGGGAGAGAGGAGAGCAGTTCTTC

V gene: TRBV7-3
D gene: -
J gene: TRBJ1-3
CDR3 length: 13
clone size: -
CDR3 protein: CASSLQTGDTIYF
CDR3 DNA: TGTGCCAGCAGCTTACAGACAGGTGACACCATATATTTT

V gene: TRBV27
D gene: -
J gene: TRBJ2-5
CDR3 length: 13
clone size: -
CDR3 protein: CASIGGPQETQYF
CDR3 DNA: TGTGCCAGCATCGGAGGGCCCCAAGAGACCCAGTACTTC

V gene: TRBV11-2
D gene: TRBD2
J gene: TRBJ2-3
CDR3 length: 18
clone size: -
CDR3 protein: CASSMASGGSGTTDTQYF
CDR3 DNA: TGTGCCAGCAGCATGGCTAGCGGGGGTTCCGGTACAACAGATACGCAGTATTTT

V gene: TRBV2
D gene: TRBD2
J gene: TRBJ2-5
CDR3 length: 12
clone size: -
CDR3 protein: CASSAGGETQYF
CDR3 DNA: TGTGCCAGCAGTGCGGGAGGGGAGACCCAGTACTTC

V gene: TRBV5-1
D gene: TRBD1
J gene: TRBJ2-5
CDR3 length: 16
clone size: -
CDR3 protein: CASSSGTGGYQETQYF
CDR3 DNA: TGCGCCAGCAGCTCCGGGACAGGGGGGTACCAAGAGACCCAGTACTTC

V gene: TRBV5-6
D gene: -
J gene: TRBJ2-2
CDR3 length: 14
clone size: -
CDR3 protein: CASSISRNTGELFF
CDR3 DNA: TGTGCCAGCAGCATCTCCCGGAACACCGGGGAGCTGTTTTTT

V gene: TRBV2
D gene: -
J gene: TRBJ1-5
CDR3 length: 16
clone size: -
CDR3 protein: CASSEGSRHSNQPQHF
CDR3 DNA: TGTGCCAGCAGTGAAGGGTCCAGGCATAGCAATCAGCCCCAGCATTTT

V gene: TRBV2
D gene: -
J gene: TRBJ2-7
CDR3 length: 13
clone size: -
CDR3 protein: CASSDRWESEQYF
CDR3 DNA: TGTGCCAGCAGTGACAGGTGGGAGTCCGAGCAGTACTTC

V gene: TRBV7-9
D gene: TRBD1
J gene: TRBJ1-2
CDR3 length: 13
clone size: -
CDR3 protein: CASSPDRVDGYTF
CDR3 DNA: TGTGCCAGCAGCCCGGACAGGGTCGATGGCTACACCTTC

V gene: TRBV7-2
D gene: TRBD1
J gene: TRBJ1-2
CDR3 length: 14
clone size: -
CDR3 protein: CASSLWAGGNGYTF
CDR3 DNA: TGTGCCAGCAGCTTATGGGCAGGGGGGAATGGCTACACCTTC

V gene: TRBV7-9
D gene: TRBD1
J gene: TRBJ2-7
CDR3 length: 15
clone size: -
CDR3 protein: CASSFPGTELYEQYF
CDR3 DNA: TGTGCCAGCAGCTTCCCCGGGACAGAGCTCTACGAGCAGTACTTC

V gene: TRBV29-1
D gene: -
J gene: TRBJ2-3
CDR3 length: 9
clone size: once
CDR3 protein: CSVGDKEYF
CDR3 DNA: TGCAGCGTTGGGGACAAGGAGTATTTT

V gene: TRBV6-6
D gene: TRBD1
J gene: TRBJ1-5
CDR3 length: 13
clone size: -
CDR3 protein: CASSQQGDQPQHF
CDR3 DNA: TGTGCCAGCAGTCAGCAGGGGGATCAGCCCCAGCATTTT

V gene: TRBV7-2
D gene: -
J gene: TRBJ2-3
CDR3 length: 15
clone size: -
CDR3 protein: CASSFGGTPTDTQYF
CDR3 DNA: TGTGCCAGCAGCTTTGGGGGGACACCCACAGATACGCAGTATTTT

V gene: TRBV7-3
D gene: TRBD2
J gene: TRBJ2-5
CDR3 length: 18
clone size: -
CDR3 protein: CASSPRLAGGPGEETQYF
CDR3 DNA: TGTGCCAGCAGCCCCCGACTAGCGGGGGGGCCGGGGGAAGAGACCCAGTACTTC

V gene: TRBV7-2
D gene: -
J gene: TRBJ1-2
CDR3 length: 15
clone size: few
CDR3 protein: CASSLDGTAQHGYTF
CDR3 DNA: TGTGCCAGCAGCTTGGACGGGACTGCCCAACATGGCTACACCTTC

V gene: TRBV20-1
D gene: -
J gene: TRBJ1-4
CDR3 length: 10
clone size: -
CDR3 protein: CSASFEKLFF
CDR3 DNA: TGCAGTGCTAGTTTTGAAAAACTGTTTTTT

V gene: TRBV5-1
D gene: TRBD1
J gene: TRBJ2-7
CDR3 length: 15
clone size: few
CDR3 protein: CASSLEAGGAREQYF
CDR3 DNA: TGCGCCAGCAGCTTGGAGGCAGGGGGCGCGAGGGAGCAGTACTTC

V gene: TRBV12-5
D gene: -
J gene: TRBJ1-1
CDR3 length: 15
clone size: -
CDR3 protein: CASGLVQRGKAEAFF
CDR3 DNA: TGTGCTAGTGGTTTGGTACAGAGGGGGAAGGCTGAAGCTTTCTTT

V gene: TRBV5-1
D gene: -
J gene: TRBJ2-7
CDR3 length: 16
clone size: -
CDR3 protein: CASSFRAVPERDEQYF
CDR3 DNA: TGCGCCAGCAGCTTTCGGGCCGTCCCGGAGCGGGACGAGCAGTACTTC

V gene: TRBV7-2
D gene: -
J gene: TRBJ2-7
CDR3 length: 15
clone size: -
CDR3 protein: CASSLYSGSSYEQYF
CDR3 DNA: TGTGCCAGCAGCTTATATAGCGGAAGCTCCTACGAGCAGTACTTC

V gene: TRBV19
D gene: -
J gene: TRBJ1-1
CDR3 length: 13
clone size: -
CDR3 protein: CASSLEYRVEAFF
CDR3 DNA: TGTGCCAGTAGTTTAGAGTACAGGGTTGAAGCTTTCTTT

V gene: TRBV6-4
D gene: TRBD1
J gene: TRBJ1-6
CDR3 length: 15
clone size: -
CDR3 protein: CASSEWTGNVSPLHF
CDR3 DNA: TGTGCCAGCAGTGAATGGACAGGGAATGTTTCACCCCTCCACTTT

V gene: TRBV6-4
D gene: -
J gene: TRBJ1-3
CDR3 length: 12
clone size: -
CDR3 protein: CASSSPANTIYF
CDR3 DNA: TGTGCCAGCAGCTCGCCGGCGAACACCATATATTTT

V gene: TRBV12-5
D gene: -
J gene: TRBJ2-7
CDR3 length: 12
clone size: -
CDR3 protein: CASGLRAGEQYF
CDR3 DNA: TGTGCTAGTGGTCTCAGGGCCGGGGAGCAGTACTTC

V gene: TRBV6-1
D gene: -
J gene: TRBJ2-7
CDR3 length: 15
clone size: -
CDR3 protein: CASSPRGQFSYEQYF
CDR3 DNA: TGTGCCAGCAGCCCCCGCGGACAGTTCTCCTACGAGCAGTACTTC

V gene: TRBV28
D gene: -
J gene: TRBJ1-2
CDR3 length: 12
clone size: few
CDR3 protein: CASSLLGNGYTF
CDR3 DNA: TGTGCCAGCAGTTTGTTGGGGAATGGCTACACCTTC

V gene: TRBV9
D gene: TRBD2
J gene: TRBJ2-2
CDR3 length: 19
clone size: -
CDR3 protein: CASSVPKAILAVNTGELFF
CDR3 DNA: TGTGCCAGCAGCGTACCCAAAGCGATACTAGCGGTCAACACCGGGGAGCTGTTTTTT